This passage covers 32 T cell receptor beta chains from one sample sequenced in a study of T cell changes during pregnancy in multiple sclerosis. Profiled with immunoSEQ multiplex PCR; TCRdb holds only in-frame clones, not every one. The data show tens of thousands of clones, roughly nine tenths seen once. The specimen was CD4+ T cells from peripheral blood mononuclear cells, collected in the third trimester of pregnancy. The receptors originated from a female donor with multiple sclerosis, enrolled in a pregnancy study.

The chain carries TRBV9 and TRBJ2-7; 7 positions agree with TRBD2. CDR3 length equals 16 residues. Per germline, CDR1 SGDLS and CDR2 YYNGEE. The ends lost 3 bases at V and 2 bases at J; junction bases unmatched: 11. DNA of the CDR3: TGTGCCAGCAGCGCGTTTATGAGCGGGGATACCTACGAGCAGTACTTC. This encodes CASSAFMSGDTYEQYF.

Here the CDR3 reads CASSPGQGDLETQYF. For the CDR3, the DNA is TGTGCCAGCAGTCCCGGACAGGGGGATTTGGAGACCCAGTACTTC. The chain links TRBV11-2 to TRBJ2-5; the match to TRBD1 covers 10 bases. The CDR3 runs to 15 residues. The germline gives CDR1 SGHAT, CDR2 FQNNGV. Germline trimming cut 6 bases from V and 5 bases from J; bases unmatched to any gene: 9.

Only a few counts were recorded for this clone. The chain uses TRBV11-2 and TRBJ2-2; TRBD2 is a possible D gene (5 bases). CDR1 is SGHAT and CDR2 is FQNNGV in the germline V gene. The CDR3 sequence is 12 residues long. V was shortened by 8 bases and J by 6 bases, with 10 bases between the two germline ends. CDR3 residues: CASRGLSGELFF. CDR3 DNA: TGTGCCAGCCGCGGGCTCTCCGGGGAGCTGTTTTTT. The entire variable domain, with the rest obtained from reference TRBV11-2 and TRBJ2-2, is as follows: EAGVAQSPRYKIIEKRQSVAFWCNPISGHATLYWYQQILGQGPKLLIQFQNNGVVDDSQLPKDRFSAERLKGVDSTLKIQPAKLEDSAVYLCASRGLSGELFFGEGSRLTVL.

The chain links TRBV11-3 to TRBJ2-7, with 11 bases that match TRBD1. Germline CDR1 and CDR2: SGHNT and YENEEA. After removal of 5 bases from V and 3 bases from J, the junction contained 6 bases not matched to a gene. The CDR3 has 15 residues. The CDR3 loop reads CASSPGDRGNYEQYF. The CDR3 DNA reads TGTGCCAGCAGCCCCGGGGACAGGGGGAACTACGAGCAGTACTTC. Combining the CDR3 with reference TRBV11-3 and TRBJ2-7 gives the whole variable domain EAGVVQSPRYKIIEKKQPVAFWCNPISGHNTLYWYLQNLGQGPELLIRYENEEAVDDSQLPKDRFSAERLKGVDSTLKIQPAELGDSAVYLCASSPGDRGNYEQYFGPGTRLTVT.

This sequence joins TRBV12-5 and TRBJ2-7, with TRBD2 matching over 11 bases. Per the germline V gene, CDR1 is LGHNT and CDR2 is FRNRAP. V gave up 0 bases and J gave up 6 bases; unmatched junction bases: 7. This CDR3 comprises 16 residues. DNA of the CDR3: TGTGCTAGTGGTTTGGTACGGGCTAGCGGGAGGATCGAGCAGTACTTC. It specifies CASGLVRASGRIEQYF.

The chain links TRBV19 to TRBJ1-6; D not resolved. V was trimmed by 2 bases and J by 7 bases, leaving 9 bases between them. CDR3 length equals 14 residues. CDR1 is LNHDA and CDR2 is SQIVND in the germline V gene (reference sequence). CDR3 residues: CASSIRRVNSPLHF. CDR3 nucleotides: TGTGCCAGTAGTATACGGAGGGTGAATTCACCCCTCCACTTT.

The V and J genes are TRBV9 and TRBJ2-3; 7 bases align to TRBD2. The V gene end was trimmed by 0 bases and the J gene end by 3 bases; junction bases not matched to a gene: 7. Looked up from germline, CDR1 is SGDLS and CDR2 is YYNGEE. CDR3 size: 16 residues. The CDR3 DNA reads TGTGCCAGCAGCGTAGGAATAGCGGGTCTTACAGATACGCAGTATTTT. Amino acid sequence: CASSVGIAGLTDTQYF.

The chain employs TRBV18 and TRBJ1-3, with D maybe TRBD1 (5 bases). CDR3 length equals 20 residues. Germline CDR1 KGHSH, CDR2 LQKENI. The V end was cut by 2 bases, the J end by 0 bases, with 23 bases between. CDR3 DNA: TGTGCCAGCTCACCAACTCGAGATGCAGGGTTACAATTCTCTGGAAACACCATATATTTT. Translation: CASSPTRDAGLQFSGNTIYF. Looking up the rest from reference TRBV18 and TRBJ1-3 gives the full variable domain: NAGVMQNPRHLVRRRGQEARLRCSPMKGHSHVYWYRQLPEEGLKFMVYLQKENIIDESGMPKERFSAEFPKEGPSILRIQQVVRGDSAAYFCASSPTRDAGLQFSGNTIYFGEGSWLTVV.

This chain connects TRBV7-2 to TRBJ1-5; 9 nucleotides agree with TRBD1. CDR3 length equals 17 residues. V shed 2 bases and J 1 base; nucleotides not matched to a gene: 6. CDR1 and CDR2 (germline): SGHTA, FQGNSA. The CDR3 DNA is TGTGCCAGCAGCTTACGGACAGGGGCGGTGAGCAATCAGCCCCAGCATTTT. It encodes CASSLRTGAVSNQPQHF.

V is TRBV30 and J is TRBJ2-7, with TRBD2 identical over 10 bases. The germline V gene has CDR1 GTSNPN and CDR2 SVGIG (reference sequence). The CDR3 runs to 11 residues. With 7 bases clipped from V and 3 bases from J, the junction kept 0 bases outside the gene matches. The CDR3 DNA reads TGTGCCTCTAGCGGGAGCTACGAGCAGTACTTC. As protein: CASSGSYEQYF.

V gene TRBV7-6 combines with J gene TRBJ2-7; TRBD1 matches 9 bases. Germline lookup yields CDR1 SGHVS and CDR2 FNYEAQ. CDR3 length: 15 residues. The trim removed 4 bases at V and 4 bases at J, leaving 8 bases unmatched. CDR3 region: CASSSYDRGAYEQYF. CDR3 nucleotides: TGTGCCAGCAGCTCATACGACAGGGGGGCTTACGAGCAGTACTTC.

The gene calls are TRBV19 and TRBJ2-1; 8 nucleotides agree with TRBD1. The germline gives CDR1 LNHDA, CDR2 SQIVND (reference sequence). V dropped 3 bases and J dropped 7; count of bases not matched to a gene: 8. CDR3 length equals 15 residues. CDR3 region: CASSMRGRGQNEQFF. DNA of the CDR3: TGTGCCAGTAGTATGAGGGGCAGGGGGCAAAATGAGCAGTTCTTC.

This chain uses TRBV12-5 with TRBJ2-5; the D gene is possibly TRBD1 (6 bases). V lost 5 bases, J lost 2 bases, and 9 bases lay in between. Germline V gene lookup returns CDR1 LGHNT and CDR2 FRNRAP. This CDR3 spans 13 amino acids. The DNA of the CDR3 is TGTGCTAGTGGTCGCGGACAGCAAGAGACCCAGTACTTC. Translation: CASGRGQQETQYF.

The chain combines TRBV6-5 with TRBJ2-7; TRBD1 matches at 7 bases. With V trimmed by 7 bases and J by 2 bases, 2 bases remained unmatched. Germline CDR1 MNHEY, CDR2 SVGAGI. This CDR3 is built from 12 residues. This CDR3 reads CASTDRAYEQYF. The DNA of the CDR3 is TGTGCCAGCACCGACAGGGCCTACGAGCAGTACTTC.

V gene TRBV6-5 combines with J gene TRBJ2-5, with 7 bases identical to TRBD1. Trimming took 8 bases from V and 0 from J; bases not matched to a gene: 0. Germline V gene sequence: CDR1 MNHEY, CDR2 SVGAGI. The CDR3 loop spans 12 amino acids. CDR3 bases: TGTGCCAGCCAGGGGGACCAAGAGACCCAGTACTTC. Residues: CASQGDQETQYF.

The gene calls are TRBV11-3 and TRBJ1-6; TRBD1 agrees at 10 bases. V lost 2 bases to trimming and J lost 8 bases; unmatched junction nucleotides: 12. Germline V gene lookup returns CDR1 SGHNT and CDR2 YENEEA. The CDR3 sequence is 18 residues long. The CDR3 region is CASSLIVPRDRGDSPLHF. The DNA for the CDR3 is TGTGCCAGCAGCTTAATTGTTCCCCGGGACAGGGGTGATTCACCCCTCCACTTT.

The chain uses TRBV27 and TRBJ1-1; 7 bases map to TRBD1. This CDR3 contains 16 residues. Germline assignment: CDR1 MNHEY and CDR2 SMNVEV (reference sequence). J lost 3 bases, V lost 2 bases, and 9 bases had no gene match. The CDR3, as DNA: TGTGCCAGCAGTTTACCCGACAGGGTCTGGGACACTGAAGCTTTCTTT. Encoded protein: CASSLPDRVWDTEAFF.

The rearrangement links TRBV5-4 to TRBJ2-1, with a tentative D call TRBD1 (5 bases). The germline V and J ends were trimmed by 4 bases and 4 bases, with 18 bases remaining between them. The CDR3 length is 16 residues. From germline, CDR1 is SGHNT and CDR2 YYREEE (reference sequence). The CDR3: CASSENRRMIYNEQFF. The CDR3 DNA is TGTGCCAGCAGCGAAAACAGGCGGATGATATACAATGAGCAGTTCTTC.

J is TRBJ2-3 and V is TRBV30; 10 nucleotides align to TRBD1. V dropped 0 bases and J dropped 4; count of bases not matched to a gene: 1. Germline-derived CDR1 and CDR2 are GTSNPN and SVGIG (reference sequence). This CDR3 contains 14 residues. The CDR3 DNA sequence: TGTGCCTGGAGTGTCGGACAGGGGGCAGATACGCAGTATTTT. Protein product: CAWSVGQGADTQYF.

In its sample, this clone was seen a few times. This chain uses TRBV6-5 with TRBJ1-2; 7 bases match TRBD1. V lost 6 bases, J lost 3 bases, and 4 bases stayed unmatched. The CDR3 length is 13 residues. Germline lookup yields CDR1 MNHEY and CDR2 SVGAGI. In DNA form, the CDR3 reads TGTGCCAGCAGGGGAACAGGGGACTATGGCTACACCTTC. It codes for CASRGTGDYGYTF.

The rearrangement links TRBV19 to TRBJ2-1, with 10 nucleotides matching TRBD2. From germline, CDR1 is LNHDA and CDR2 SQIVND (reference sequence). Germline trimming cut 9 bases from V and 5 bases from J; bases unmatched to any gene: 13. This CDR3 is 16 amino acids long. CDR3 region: CASQPGLALSNNEQFF. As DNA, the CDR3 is TGTGCCAGCCAACCGGGACTAGCGCTATCGAACAATGAGCAGTTCTTC.

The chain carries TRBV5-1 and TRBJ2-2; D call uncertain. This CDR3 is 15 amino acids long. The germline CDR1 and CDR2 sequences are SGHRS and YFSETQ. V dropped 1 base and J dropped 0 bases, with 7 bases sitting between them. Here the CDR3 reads CASSLRQSNTGELFF. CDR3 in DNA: TGCGCCAGCAGCTTGCGTCAGTCGAACACCGGGGAGCTGTTTTTT. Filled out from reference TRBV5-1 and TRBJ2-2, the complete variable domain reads KAGVTQTPRYLIKTRGQQVTLSCSPISGHRSVSWYQQTPGQGLQFLFEYFSETQRNKGNFPGRFSGRQFSNSRSEMNVSTLELGDSALYLCASSLRQSNTGELFFGEGSRLTVL.

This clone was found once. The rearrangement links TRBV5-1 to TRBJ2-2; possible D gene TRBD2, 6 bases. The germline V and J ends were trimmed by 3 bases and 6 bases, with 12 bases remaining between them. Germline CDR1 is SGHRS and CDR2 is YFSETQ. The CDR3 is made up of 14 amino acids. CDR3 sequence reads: CASSSDSGSGELFF. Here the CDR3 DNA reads TGCGCCAGCAGCTCTGACAGCGGGTCCGGGGAGCTGTTTTTT.

This CDR3 is CASSVGGRNYGYTF. CDR3 nucleotide sequence: TGTGCCAGCAGCGTCGGGGGGCGCAACTATGGCTACACCTTC. The gene calls are TRBV9 and TRBJ1-2; a weak D match, TRBD1 (6 bases). The V end was cut by 2 bases, the J end by 2 bases, with 10 bases between. The length of the CDR3 is 14 residues. Germline values: CDR1 SGDLS, CDR2 YYNGEE.

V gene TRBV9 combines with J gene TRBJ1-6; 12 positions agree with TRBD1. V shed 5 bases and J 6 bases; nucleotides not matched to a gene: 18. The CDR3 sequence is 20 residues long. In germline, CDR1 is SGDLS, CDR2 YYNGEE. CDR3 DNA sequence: TGTGCCAGCAGTTACAAGTCCCGGGACAGGGGGCGGTTTTCTAATTCACCCCTCCACTTT. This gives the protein CASSYKSRDRGRFSNSPLHF.

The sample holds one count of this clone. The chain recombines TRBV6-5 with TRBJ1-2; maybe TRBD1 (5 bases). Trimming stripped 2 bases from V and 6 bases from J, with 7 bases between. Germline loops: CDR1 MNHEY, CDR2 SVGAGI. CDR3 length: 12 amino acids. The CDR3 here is CASSYAGDGYTF. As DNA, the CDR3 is TGTGCCAGCAGTTACGCGGGGGATGGCTACACCTTC.

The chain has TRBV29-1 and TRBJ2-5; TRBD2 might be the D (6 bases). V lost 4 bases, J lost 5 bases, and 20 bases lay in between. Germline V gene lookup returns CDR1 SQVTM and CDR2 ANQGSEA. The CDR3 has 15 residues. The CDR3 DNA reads TGCAGCGTTGGGGGGATCCGGGGGACGGTGGAGACCCAGTACTTC. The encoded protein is CSVGGIRGTVETQYF.

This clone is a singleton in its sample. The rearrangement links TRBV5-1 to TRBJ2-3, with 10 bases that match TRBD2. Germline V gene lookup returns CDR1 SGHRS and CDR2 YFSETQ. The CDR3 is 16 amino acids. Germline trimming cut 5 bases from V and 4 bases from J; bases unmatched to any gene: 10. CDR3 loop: CASRGASGRGPDTQYF. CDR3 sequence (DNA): TGCGCCAGCAGGGGGGCTAGCGGGAGAGGTCCAGATACGCAGTATTTT.

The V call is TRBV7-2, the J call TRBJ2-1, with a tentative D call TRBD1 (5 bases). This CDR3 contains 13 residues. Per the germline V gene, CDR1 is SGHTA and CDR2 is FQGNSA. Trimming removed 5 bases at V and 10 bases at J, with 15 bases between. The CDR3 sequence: CASSLPSTVEQFF. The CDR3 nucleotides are TGTGCCAGCAGCCTCCCCTCGACAGTCGAGCAGTTCTTC.

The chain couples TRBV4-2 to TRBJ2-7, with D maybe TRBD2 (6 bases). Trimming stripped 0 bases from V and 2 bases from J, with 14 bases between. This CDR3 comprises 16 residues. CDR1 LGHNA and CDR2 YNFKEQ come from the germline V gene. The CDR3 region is CASSQDVGGRAYEQYF. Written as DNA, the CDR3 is TGTGCCAGCAGCCAAGATGTGGGGGGTAGGGCCTACGAGCAGTACTTC.

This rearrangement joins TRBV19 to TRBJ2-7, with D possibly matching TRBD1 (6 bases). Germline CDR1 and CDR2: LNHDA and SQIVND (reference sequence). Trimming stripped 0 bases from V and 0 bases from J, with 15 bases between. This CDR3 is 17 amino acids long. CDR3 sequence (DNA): TGTGCCAGTAGTATAGATGCCTCCCGGACAGCCTCCTACGAGCAGTACTTC. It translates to CASSIDASRTASYEQYF.

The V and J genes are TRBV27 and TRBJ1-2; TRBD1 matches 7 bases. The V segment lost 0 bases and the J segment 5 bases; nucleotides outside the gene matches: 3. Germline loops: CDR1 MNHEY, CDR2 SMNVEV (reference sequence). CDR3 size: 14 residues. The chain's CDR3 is CASSLSRDSYGYTF. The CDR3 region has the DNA TGTGCCAGCAGTTTATCCCGGGACAGTTATGGCTACACCTTC.